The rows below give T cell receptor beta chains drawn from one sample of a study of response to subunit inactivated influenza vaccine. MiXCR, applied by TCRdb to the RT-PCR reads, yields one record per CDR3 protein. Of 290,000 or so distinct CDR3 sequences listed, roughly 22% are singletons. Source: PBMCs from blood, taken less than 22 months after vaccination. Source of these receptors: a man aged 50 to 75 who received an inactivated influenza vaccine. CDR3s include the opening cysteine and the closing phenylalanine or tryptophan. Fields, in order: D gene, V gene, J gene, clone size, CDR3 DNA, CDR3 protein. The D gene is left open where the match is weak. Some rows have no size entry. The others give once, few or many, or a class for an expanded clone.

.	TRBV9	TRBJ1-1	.	TGTGCCAGCAGCGTACGTGCCAGTGATTGGCCTGAAGCTTTCTTT	CASSVRASDWPEAFF
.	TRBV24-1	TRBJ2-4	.	TGTGCCACCAGTGATGGACGAGCCAAAAACATTCAGTACTTC	CATSDGRAKNIQYF
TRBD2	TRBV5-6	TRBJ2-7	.	TGTGCCAGCAGCATTAGCGGGAGAGGTTCCTACGAGCAGTACTTC	CASSISGRGSYEQYF
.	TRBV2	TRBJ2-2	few	TGTGCCAGCAGGGAGGGACTGAACACCGGGGAGCTGTTTTTT	CASREGLNTGELFF
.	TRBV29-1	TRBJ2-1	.	TGCAGCGTTGACAGGGAGCAGTTCTTC	CSVDREQFF
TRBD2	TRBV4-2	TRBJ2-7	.	TGTGCCAGCAGCCAACAGCTAGCGGGGGGGAAATACGAGCAGTACTTC	CASSQQLAGGKYEQYF
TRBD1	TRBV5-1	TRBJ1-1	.	TGCGCCAGCAGCCCTAGACAGGGGTCGATGAACACTGAAGCTTTCTTC	CASSPRQGSMNTEAFF
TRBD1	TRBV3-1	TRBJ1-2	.	TGTGCCAGCGGTCGGGACAGGGGTACCTACACCTTC	CASGRDRGTYTF
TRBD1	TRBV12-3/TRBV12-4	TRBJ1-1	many	TGTGCCAGCAGTCAGGCTCTCACAGGGGTAGCTTTCTTT	CASSQALTGVAFF
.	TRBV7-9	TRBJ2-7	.	TGTGCCAGCAGCTTAGCACGGTCGCCCTACGAGCAGTACTTC	CASSLARSPYEQYF
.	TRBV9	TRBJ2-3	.	TGTGCCAGCAGTTGGGCGGCTAGCACAGATACGCAGTATTTT	CASSWAASTDTQYF
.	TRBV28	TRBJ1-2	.	TGTGCCAGCAGTCGAGGGGACTTTGGTGGCTACACCTTC	CASSRGDFGGYTF
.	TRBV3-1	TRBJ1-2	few	TGTGCCAGCAGCCAAGTAAGGACATACTATGGCTACACCTTC	CASSQVRTYYGYTF
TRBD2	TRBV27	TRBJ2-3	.	TGTGCCAGCAGTCCAGGGACTAGCGGGGGACCTACAGATACGCAGTATTTT	CASSPGTSGGPTDTQYF
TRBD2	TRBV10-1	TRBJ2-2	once	TGCGCCAGCAGTGGGAGCCCGGGGAGCGGGGAGAACACCGGGGAGCTGTTTTTT	CASSGSPGSGENTGELFF
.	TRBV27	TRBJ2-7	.	TGTGCCAGCAGATCCGGCCTTTACGAGCAGTACTTC	CASRSGLYEQYF
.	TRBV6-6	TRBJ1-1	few	TGTGCCAGCAGTTACGGGGGGCACACTGAAGCTTTCTTT	CASSYGGHTEAFF
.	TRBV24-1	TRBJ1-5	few	TGTGCCACCAGTGAAGCAGGGAGCAATCAGCCCCAGCATTTT	CATSEAGSNQPQHF
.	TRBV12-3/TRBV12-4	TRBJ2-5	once	TGTGCCAGCAGTTTAAGCCGCGGATCCAGAGGGCAAGAGACCCAGTACTTC	CASSLSRGSRGQETQYF
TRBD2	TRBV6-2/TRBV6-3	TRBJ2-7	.	TGTGCCAGCAGGACAGCGGGGGCAACCTACGAGCAGTACTTC	CASRTAGATYEQYF
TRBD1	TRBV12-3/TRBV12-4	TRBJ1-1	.	TGTGCCAGCAGTTCGGCCAGGGGGGGAGTTGGCACTGAAGCTTTCTTT	CASSSARGGVGTEAFF
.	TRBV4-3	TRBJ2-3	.	TGCGCCAGCAGCCAAGTCTGGAGGGGGGATAGAGATACGCAGTATTTT	CASSQVWRGDRDTQYF
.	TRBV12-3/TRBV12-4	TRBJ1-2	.	TGTGCCAGCAGTTTAGACGGTATCAACTATGGCTACACCTTC	CASSLDGINYGYTF
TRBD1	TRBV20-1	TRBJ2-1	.	TGCAGTGCTTCCGGACAGGACACCTACAATGAGCAGTTCTTC	CSASGQDTYNEQFF
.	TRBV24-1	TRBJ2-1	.	TGTGCCACCAGTGATTTCCAAGCAGGGGAGCAGTTCTTC	CATSDFQAGEQFF
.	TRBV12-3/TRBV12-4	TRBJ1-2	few	TGTGCCAGCAGTTTAGGGGACGGCTATGGCTACACCTTC	CASSLGDGYGYTF
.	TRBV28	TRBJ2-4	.	TGTGCCAGCAGTTTGAAACTTCTTTTAGCCAAAAACATTCAGTACTTC	CASSLKLLLAKNIQYF
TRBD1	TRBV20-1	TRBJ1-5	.	TGCAGTGCTAAACAGGGGGCATTCAATCAGCCCCAGCATTTT	CSAKQGAFNQPQHF
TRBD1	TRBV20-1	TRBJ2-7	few	TGCAGTGCTAGAGATTGGGGACAGGCGACCTCCTACGAGCAGTACTTC	CSARDWGQATSYEQYF
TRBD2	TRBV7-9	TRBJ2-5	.	TGTGCCAGCAGCTTAGTGACTAGCGACCAAGAGACCCAGTACTTC	CASSLVTSDQETQYF
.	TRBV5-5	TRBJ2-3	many	TGTGCCAGCAGCTTGGGTAGACTAGATGCGCAGTATTTT	CASSLGRLDAQYF
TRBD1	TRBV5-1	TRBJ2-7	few	TGCGCCAGCAGCTTGGGGGACAGGGGCTACGAGCAGTACTTC	CASSLGDRGYEQYF
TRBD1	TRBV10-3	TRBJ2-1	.	TGTGCCATCAGTAAACAGACAGGGGGGGTTTACAATGAGCAGTTCTTC	CAISKQTGGVYNEQFF
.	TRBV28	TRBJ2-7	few	TGTGCCAGCAGTTTAGGTCTCCTAGTAAAAAACTACGAGCAGTACTTC	CASSLGLLVKNYEQYF
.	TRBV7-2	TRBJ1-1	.	TGTGCCAGCAGGCCCGACCGAAACACTGAAGCTTTCTTT	CASRPDRNTEAFF
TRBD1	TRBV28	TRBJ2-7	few	TGTGCCAGCAGTACAGGGGGCTCTTTCCTCGAGCAGTACTTC	CASSTGGSFLEQYF
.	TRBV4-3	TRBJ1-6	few	TGCGCCAGCAGCCAAGATTGGGAGCCTTATAATTCACCCCTCCACTTT	CASSQDWEPYNSPLHF
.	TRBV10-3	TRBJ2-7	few	TGTGCCATCAGACCGACCGAGTCCTACGAGCAGTACTTC	CAIRPTESYEQYF
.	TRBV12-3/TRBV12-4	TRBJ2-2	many	TGTGCCAGCAGACCAAACGATGGGTCCGGGGAGCTGTTTTTT	CASRPNDGSGELFF
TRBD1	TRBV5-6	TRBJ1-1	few	TGTGCCAGCAGCTCTCCTGGACAGGGGCGATCCACGAACACTGAAGCTTTCTTT	CASSSPGQGRSTNTEAFF
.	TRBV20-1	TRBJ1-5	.	TGCAGTGCTAGTGGGGGTTATCAGCCCCAGCATTTT	CSASGGYQPQHF
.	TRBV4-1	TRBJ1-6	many	TGCGCCAGCAGCCAAGATAGGTCCTATAATTCACCCCTCCACTTT	CASSQDRSYNSPLHF
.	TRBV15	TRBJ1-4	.	TGTGCCACCAGCAGAGCCCTGACAACAACTAATGAAAAACTGTTTTTT	CATSRALTTTNEKLFF
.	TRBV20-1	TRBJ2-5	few	TGCAGTGCTAGTTCCGAGACCCAGTACTTC	CSASSETQYF
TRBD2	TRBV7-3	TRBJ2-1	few	TGTGCCAGCAGCTTATCGACTAGCGCGGGTGAGCAGTTCTTC	CASSLSTSAGEQFF
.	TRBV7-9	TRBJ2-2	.	TGTGCCAGCAGTCCACAGGACCGAACGCGAAACACCGGGGAGCTGTTTTTT	CASSPQDRTRNTGELFF
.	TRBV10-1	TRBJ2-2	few	TGCGCCAGCAGTGAACAAACCGGGGAGCTGTTTTTT	CASSEQTGELFF
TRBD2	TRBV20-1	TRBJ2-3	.	TGCAGTGCTAGAAAGCGGAGCGGGACTAGCACAGATACGCAGTATTTT	CSARKRSGTSTDTQYF
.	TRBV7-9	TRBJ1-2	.	TGTGCCAGCAGCCCTCGGGACAAGCCCAACTATGGCTACACCTTC	CASSPRDKPNYGYTF
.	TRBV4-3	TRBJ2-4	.	TGCGCCAGCAGCCAAGATAGGAGCATTCAGTACTTC	CASSQDRSIQYF
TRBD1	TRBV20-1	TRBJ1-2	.	TGCAGTGCTAGAGCCCAAAAACAGGGGACCCAGCCGTATGGCTACACCTTC	CSARAQKQGTQPYGYTF
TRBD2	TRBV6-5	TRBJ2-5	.	TGTGCCAGCAGTTACTCGAGGACTAGCGGGAGAGGAAAAGAGACCCAGTACTTC	CASSYSRTSGRGKETQYF
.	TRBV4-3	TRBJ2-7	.	TGCGCCAGCAGCCAAGACAGGTTCCTCGAGCAGTACTTC	CASSQDRFLEQYF